The 9 T cell receptor beta chains below all came from one sample that was sequenced in a study of Ad26.COV2.S vaccination and SARS-CoV-2 variants. Regarding treatment: about 20 received Ad26.COV2.S at low or high dose, single or two shots; five or six received placebo; per-sample allocation not given. Sampling was done on day 63 after the first vaccine or placebo injection. Generated by immunoSEQ multiplex PCR, the TCRdb table keeps only in-frame clones and is missing some. The profile covers approximately 420,000 clones, with roughly 88% appearing a single time and 3.6% taken by the ten largest. The sample was peripheral blood, taken in a trial of Ad26.COV2.S vaccine versus placebo. Receptors were obtained from a person between 18 and 65 years old who received the Ad26.COV2.S COVID-19 vaccine or a placebo.

The V call is TRBV6-1, the J call TRBJ2-7; D may be TRBD2 (7 bases). V gave up 3 bases and J gave up 2 bases, with 11 bases separating them. CDR1 is MNHNS and CDR2 is SASEGT in the germline V gene. The CDR3 is 14 amino acids. DNA for the CDR3: TGTGCCAGCAGTGATGCGGGGGCCCCCTACGAGCAGTACTTC. Translation gives CASSDAGAPYEQYF.

The chain recombines TRBV5-5 with TRBJ1-3; no reliable D call. The germline V gene encodes CDR1 SGHKS and CDR2 YYEKEE (reference sequence). The length of the CDR3 is 17 residues. V gave up 0 bases and J gave up 2 bases, with 15 bases separating them. The CDR3 reads CASSLAPLLSAGNTIYF. CDR3 bases: TGTGCCAGCAGCTTGGCACCACTATTAAGTGCTGGAAACACCATATATTTT.

The CDR3 DNA follows: TGTGCCACCAGTGATTTCCCACTGGGGGACAGGACTGGCCAATATGGCTACACCTTC. This sequence encodes CATSDFPLGDRTGQYGYTF. V usage is TRBV24-1 and J usage is TRBJ1-2; 8 nucleotides match TRBD1. The germline V gene has CDR1 KGHDR and CDR2 SFDVKD. V lost 1 base to trimming and J lost 5 bases; unmatched junction nucleotides: 17. This CDR3 spans 19 amino acids.

Note on this clone: Other DNA sequences in the same sample also yield this CDR3. The V and J genes are TRBV5-4 and TRBJ1-2, with TRBD1 matching over 9 bases. The germline gives CDR1 SGHNT, CDR2 YYREEE (reference sequence). Trimming removed 2 bases from V and 7 bases from J; junction bases left unmatched: 3. The CDR3 sequence is 13 residues long. CDR3 region: CASSLQGAGGYTF. The CDR3 DNA is TGTGCCAGCAGCTTACAGGGGGCTGGTGGCTACACCTTC.

The rearrangement uses TRBV6-5 and TRBJ2-2; no clear D gene. The ends were cut back, 0 bases at V and 4 bases at J, with 9 bases in the middle. The CDR3 loop spans 15 amino acids. Germline lookup yields CDR1 MNHEY and CDR2 SVGAGI. The CDR3 region has the DNA TGTGCCAGCAGTTACTCTCGGACGGTCACCGGGGAGCTGTTTTTT. Residues: CASSYSRTVTGELFF.

The V and J genes are TRBV9 and TRBJ1-2, with D possibly matching TRBD1 (6 bases). The V gene's germline CDR1 is SGDLS and CDR2 YYNGEE. The CDR3 has 15 residues. The V gene lost 0 bases and the J gene lost 2 bases, with 11 bases spanning the gap. The CDR3 region is CASSVGDRPNYGYTF. In DNA form, the CDR3 reads TGTGCCAGCAGCGTAGGAGACAGGCCGAACTATGGCTACACCTTC.

A note on this clone: At one of its ends the junction is not consistent with the germline gene, which may arise from a read error. DNA of the CDR3: TGTGCTAGCAGCTTAGGGACTAGCGGGGGCCAAGAGACCCAGTACTTC. It specifies CASSLGTSGGQETQYF. The chain joins TRBV7-7 to TRBJ2-5, with 14 positions matching TRBD2. This CDR3 region has 16 residues. The V gene's germline CDR1 is SSHAT and CDR2 FNYEAQ (reference sequence). The complete variable domain, with remaining parts taken from reference TRBV7-7 and TRBJ2-5, reads GAGVSQSPRYKVTKRGQDVTLRCDPISSHATLYWYQQALGQGPEFLTYFNYEAQPDKSGLPSDRFSAERPEGSISTLTIQRTEQRDSAMYRCASSLGTSGGQETQYFGPGTRLLVL.

V gene TRBV6-5 combines with J gene TRBJ2-5; either TRBD1 or TRBD2 may supply D (5 bases each). Germline values: CDR1 MNHEY, CDR2 SVGAGI. This CDR3 has 13 residues. Trimming cost V 5 bases and J 5 bases, with 12 bases left between them. CDR3 sequence (DNA): TGTGCCAGCAGTACTGACTGGGGGGAGACCCAGTACTTC. It translates to CASSTDWGETQYF.

The chain links TRBV28 to TRBJ1-2, with D possibly matching TRBD1 (6 bases). The length of the CDR3 is 15 residues. The V and J ends lost 6 bases and 5 bases respectively, with 19 bases between them. Germline V gene data show CDR1 as MDHEN and CDR2 as SYDVKM. CDR3 loop: CASRLGGALPYGYTF. The CDR3 DNA is TGTGCCAGCAGACTAGGGGGGGCGCTTCCGTATGGCTACACCTTC.